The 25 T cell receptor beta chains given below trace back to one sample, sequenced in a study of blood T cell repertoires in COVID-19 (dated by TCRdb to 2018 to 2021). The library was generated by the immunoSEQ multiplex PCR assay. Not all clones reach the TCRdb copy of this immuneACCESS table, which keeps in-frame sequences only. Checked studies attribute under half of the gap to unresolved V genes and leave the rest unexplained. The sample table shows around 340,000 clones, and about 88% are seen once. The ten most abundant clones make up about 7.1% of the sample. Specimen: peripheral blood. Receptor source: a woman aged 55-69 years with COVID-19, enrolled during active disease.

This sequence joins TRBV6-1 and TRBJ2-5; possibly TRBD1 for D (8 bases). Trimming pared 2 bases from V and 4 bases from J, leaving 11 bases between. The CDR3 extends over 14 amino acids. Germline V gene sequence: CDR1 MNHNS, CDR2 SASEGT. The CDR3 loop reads CASSETGGGETQYF. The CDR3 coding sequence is TGTGCCAGCAGTGAAACAGGGGGGGGAGAGACCCAGTACTTC.

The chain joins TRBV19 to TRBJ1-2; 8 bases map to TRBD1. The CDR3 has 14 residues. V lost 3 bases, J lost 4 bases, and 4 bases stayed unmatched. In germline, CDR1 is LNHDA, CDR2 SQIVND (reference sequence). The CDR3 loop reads CASSIPGQGYGYTF. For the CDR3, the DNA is TGTGCCAGTAGTATCCCCGGACAGGGCTATGGCTACACCTTC.

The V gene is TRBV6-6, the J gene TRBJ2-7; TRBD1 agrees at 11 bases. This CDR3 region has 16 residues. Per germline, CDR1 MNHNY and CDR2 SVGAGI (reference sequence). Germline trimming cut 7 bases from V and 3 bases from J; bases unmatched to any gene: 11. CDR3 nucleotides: TGTGCCAGCACTCTCGCCGGACAGGGGGCGAACTACGAGCAGTACTTC. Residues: CASTLAGQGANYEQYF.

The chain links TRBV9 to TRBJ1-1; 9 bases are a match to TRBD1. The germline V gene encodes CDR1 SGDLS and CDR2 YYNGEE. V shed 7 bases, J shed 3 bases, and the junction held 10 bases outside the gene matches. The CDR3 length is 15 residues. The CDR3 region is CASLSGRTGDTEAFF. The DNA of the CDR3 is TGTGCCAGCCTAAGCGGCAGGACAGGGGACACTGAAGCTTTCTTT.

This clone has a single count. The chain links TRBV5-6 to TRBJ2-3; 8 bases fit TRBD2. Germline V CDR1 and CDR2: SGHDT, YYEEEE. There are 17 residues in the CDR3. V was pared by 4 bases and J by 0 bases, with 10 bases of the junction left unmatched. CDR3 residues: CASSTTSAAYSTDTQYF. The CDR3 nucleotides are TGTGCCAGCAGCACGACTAGCGCCGCTTATAGCACAGATACGCAGTATTTT. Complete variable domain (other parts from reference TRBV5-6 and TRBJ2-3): DAGVTQSPTHLIKTRGQQVTLRCSPKSGHDTVSWYQQALGQGPQFIFQYYEEEERQRGNFPDRFSGHQFPNYSSELNVNALLLGDSALYLCASSTTSAAYSTDTQYFGPGTRLTVL.

The CDR3 reads CASSQSQGSVRGYTF. The DNA of the CDR3 is TGTGCCAGCAGCCAATCCCAGGGCTCGGTTCGTGGCTACACCTTC. The genes are TRBV6-5 and TRBJ1-2, with a weak D call TRBD1 (5 bases). The CDR3 length is 15 residues. In germline, CDR1 is MNHEY, CDR2 SVGAGI. The V end lost 6 bases, the J end lost 7 bases, and 21 bases lay between the germline ends.

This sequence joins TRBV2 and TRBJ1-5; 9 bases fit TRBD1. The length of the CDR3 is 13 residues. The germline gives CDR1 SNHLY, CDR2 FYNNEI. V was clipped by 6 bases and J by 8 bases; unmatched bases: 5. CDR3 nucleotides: TGTGCCAGCAGGTTGGACAGGGGTAAGCCCCAGCATTTT. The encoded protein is CASRLDRGKPQHF.

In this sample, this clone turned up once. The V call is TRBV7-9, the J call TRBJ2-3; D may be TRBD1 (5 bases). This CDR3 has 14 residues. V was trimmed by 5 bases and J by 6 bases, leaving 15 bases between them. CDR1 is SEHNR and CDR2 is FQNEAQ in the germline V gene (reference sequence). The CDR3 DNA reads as TGTGCCAGCAGCCCTTCCGGCAGGGCTGATACGCAGTATTTT. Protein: CASSPSGRADTQYF.

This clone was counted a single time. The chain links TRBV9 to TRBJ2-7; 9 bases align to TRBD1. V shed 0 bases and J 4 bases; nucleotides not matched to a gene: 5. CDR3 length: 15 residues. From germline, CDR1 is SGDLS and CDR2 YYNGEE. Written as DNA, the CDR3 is TGTGCCAGCAGCGTAGCTATGGGACAGGGTTACGAGCAGTACTTC. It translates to CASSVAMGQGYEQYF. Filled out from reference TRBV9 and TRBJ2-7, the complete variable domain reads DSGVTQTPKHLITATGQRVTLRCSPRSGDLSVYWYQQSLDQGLQFLIQYYNGEERAKGNILERFSAQQFPDLHSELNLSSLELGDSALYFCASSVAMGQGYEQYFGPGTRLTVT.

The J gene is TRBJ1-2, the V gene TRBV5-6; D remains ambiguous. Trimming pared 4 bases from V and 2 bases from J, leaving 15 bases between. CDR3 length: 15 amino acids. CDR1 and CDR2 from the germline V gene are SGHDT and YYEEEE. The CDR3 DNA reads TGTGCCAGCAGCGTCGGCGGGGTCTCAAACTATGGCTACACCTTC. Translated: CASSVGGVSNYGYTF.

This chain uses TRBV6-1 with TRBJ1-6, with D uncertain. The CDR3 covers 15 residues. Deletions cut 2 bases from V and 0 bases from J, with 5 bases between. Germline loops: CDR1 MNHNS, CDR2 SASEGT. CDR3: CASSERGSYNSPLHF. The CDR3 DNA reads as TGTGCCAGCAGTGAACGGGGCTCCTATAATTCACCCCTCCACTTT.

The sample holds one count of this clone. The CDR3 sequence: CASSLSAGVGVTEAFF. DNA for the CDR3: TGTGCCAGCAGTTTATCGGCAGGGGTAGGAGTCACTGAAGCTTTCTTT. The chain is built from TRBV27 and TRBJ1-1, with D perhaps TRBD1 (6 bases). Trimming pared 0 bases from V and 4 bases from J, leaving 15 bases between. CDR1 and CDR2 (germline): MNHEY, SMNVEV (reference sequence). The CDR3 totals 16 residues.

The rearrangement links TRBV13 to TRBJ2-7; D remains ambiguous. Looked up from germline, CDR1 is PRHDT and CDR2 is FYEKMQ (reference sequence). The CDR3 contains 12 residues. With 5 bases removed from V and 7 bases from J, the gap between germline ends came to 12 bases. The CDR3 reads CASSPPGREQYF. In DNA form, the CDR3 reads TGTGCCAGCAGCCCTCCAGGCAGGGAGCAGTACTTC.

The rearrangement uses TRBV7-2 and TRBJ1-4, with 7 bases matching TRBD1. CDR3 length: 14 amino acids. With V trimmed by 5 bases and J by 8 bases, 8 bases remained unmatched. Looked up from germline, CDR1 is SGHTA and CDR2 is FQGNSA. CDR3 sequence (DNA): TGTGCCAGCAGCCAGACAGGGAAAGGCGAAAAACTGTTTTTT. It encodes CASSQTGKGEKLFF.

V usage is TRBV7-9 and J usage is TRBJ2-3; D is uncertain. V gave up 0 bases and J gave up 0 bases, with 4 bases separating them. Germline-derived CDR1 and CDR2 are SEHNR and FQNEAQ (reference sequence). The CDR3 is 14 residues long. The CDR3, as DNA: TGTGCCAGCAGCTTAGCACAGAGCACAGATACGCAGTATTTT. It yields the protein CASSLAQSTDTQYF. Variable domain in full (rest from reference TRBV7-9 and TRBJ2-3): DTGVSQNPRHKITKRGQNVTFRCDPISEHNRLYWYRQTLGQGPEFLTYFQNEAQLEKSRLLSDRFSAERPKGSFSTLEIQRTEQGDSAMYLCASSLAQSTDTQYFGPGTRLTVL.

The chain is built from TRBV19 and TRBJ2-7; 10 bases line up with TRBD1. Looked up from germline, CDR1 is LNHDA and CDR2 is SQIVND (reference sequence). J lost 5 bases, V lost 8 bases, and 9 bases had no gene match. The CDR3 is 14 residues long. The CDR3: CASQVSGQGNEQYF. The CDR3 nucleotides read TGTGCCAGTCAAGTCTCGGGACAGGGGAACGAGCAGTACTTC.

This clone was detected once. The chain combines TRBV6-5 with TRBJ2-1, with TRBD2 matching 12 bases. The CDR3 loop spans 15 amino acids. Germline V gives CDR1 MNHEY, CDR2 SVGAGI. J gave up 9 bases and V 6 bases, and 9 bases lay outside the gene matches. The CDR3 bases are TGTGCCAGCAGCGCTAGCGGGGGGGCCTTTCGTGAGCAGTTCTTC. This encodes CASSASGGAFREQFF.

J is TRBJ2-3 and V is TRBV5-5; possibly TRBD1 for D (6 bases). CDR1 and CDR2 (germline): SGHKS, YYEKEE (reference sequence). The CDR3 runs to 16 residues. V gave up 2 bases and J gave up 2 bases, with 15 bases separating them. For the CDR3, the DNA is TGTGCCAGCAGCTTTCGTGGGGGCGCCATCACAGATACGCAGTATTTT. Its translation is CASSFRGGAITDTQYF.

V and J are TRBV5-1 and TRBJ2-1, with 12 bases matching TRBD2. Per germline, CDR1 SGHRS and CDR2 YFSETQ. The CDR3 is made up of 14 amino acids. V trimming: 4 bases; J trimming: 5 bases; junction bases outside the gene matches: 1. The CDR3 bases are TGCGCCAGCAGCGCTAGCGGGGGGGACAATGAGCAGTTCTTC. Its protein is CASSASGGDNEQFF.

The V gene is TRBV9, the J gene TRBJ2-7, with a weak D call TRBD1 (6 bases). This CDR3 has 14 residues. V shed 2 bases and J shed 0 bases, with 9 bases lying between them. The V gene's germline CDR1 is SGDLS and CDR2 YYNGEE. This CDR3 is CASSVQGFSYEQYF. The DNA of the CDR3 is TGTGCCAGCAGCGTTCAGGGGTTCTCCTACGAGCAGTACTTC.

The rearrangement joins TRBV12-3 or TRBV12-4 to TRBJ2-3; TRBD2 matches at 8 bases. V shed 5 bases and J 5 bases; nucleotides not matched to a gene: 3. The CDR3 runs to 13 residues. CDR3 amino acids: CASSPLAVDTQYF. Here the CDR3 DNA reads TGTGCCAGCAGTCCACTAGCGGTAGATACGCAGTATTTT.

The CDR3 loop is CASSQSDRERQPQHF. The DNA for the CDR3 is TGCGCCAGCAGTCAATCGGACAGGGAGAGGCAGCCCCAGCATTTT. The chain joins TRBV23-1 to TRBJ1-5; the match to TRBD1 covers 8 bases. Being an ORF, TRBV23-1 has a function that is uncertain. V trimming: 0 bases; J trimming: 7 bases; junction bases outside the gene matches: 5. This CDR3 comprises 15 residues.

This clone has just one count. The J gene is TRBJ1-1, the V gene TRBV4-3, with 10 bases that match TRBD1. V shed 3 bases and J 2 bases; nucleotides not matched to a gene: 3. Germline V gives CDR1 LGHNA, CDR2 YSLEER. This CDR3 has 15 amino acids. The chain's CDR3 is CASSQGQGINTEAFF. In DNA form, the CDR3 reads TGCGCCAGCAGCCAGGGACAGGGGATAAACACTGAAGCTTTCTTT.

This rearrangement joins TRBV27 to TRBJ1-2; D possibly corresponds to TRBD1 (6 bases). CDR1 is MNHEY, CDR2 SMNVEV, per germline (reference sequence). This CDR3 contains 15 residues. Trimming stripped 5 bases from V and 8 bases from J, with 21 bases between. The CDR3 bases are TGTGCCAGCAGTATTTACAAGGGGGATAGGGGAGGCTACACCTTC. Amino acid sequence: CASSIYKGDRGGYTF.

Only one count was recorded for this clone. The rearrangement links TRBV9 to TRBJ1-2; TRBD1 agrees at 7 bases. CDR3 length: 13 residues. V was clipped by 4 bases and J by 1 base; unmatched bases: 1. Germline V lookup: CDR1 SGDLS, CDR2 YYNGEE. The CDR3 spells CASSRDSNYGYTF. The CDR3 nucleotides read TGTGCCAGCAGCCGGGACAGTAACTATGGCTACACCTTC.